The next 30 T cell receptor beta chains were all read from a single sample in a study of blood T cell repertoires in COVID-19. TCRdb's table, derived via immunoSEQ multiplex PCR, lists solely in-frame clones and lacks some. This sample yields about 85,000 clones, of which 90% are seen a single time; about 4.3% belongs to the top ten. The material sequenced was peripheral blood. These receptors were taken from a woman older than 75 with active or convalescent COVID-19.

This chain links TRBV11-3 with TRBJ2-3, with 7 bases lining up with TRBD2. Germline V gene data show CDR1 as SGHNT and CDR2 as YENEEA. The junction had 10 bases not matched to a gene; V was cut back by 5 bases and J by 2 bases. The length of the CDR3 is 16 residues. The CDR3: CASSPGTTTNTDTQYF. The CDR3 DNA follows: TGTGCCAGCAGCCCAGGGACTACAACCAACACAGATACGCAGTATTTT.

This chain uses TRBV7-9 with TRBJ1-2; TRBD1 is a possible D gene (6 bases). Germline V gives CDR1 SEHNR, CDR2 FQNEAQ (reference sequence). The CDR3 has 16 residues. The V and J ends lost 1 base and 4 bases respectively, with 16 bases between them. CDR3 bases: TGTGCCAGCAGCTTAGGTACGGGGGGCGCCGGCTATGGCTACACCTTC. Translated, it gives CASSLGTGGAGYGYTF. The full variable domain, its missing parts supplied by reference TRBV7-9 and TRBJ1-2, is DTGVSQNPRHKITKRGQNVTFRCDPISEHNRLYWYRQTLGQGPEFLTYFQNEAQLEKSRLLSDRFSAERPKGSFSTLEIQRTEQGDSAMYLCASSLGTGGAGYGYTFGSGTRLTVV.

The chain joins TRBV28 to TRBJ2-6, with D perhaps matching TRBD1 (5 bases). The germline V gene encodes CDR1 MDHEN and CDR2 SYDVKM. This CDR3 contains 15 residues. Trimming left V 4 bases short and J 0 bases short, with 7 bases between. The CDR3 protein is CASSSQGSGANVLTF. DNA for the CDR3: TGTGCCAGCAGTTCTCAGGGCTCTGGGGCCAACGTCCTGACTTTC.

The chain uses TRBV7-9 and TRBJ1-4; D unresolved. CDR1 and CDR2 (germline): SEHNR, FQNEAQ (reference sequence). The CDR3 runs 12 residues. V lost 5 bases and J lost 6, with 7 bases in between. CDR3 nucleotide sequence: TGTGCCAGCAGCCGAGATGATGAAAAACTGTTTTTT. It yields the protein CASSRDDEKLFF.

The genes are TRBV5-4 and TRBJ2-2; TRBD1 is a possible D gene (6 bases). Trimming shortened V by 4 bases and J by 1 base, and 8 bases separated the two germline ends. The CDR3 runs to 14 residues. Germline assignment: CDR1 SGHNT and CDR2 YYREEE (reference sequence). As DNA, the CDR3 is TGTGCCAGCAGCCAGGGACAGAACACCGGGGAGCTGTTTTTT. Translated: CASSQGQNTGELFF.

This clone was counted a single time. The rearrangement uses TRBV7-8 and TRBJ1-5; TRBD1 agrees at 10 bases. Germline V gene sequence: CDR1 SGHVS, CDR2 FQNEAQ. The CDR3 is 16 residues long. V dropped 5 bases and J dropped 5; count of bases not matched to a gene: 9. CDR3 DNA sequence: TGTGCCAGCAGCCTCACCGGGACAGGGGCTCATCAGCCCCAGCATTTT. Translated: CASSLTGTGAHQPQHF.

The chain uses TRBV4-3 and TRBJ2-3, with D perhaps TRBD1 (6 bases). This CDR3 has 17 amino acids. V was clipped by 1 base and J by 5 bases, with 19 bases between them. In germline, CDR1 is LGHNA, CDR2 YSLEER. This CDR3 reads CASSQGGGRTVGDTQYF. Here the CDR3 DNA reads TGCGCCAGCAGCCAAGGAGGGGGTCGGACCGTTGGAGATACGCAGTATTTT.

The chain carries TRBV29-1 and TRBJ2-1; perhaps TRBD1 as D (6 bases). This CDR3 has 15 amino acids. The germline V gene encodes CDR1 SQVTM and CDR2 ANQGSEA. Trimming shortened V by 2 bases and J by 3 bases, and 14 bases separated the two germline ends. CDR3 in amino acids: CSVEKGGDYYNEQFF. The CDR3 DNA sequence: TGCAGCGTTGAAAAAGGGGGTGACTACTACAATGAGCAGTTCTTC.

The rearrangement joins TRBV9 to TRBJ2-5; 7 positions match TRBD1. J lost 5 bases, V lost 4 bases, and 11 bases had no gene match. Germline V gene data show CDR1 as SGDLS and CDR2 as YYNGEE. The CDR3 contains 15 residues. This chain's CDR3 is CASSRDRATGETQYF. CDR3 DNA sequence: TGTGCCAGCAGCCGGGACAGAGCCACGGGGGAGACCCAGTACTTC.

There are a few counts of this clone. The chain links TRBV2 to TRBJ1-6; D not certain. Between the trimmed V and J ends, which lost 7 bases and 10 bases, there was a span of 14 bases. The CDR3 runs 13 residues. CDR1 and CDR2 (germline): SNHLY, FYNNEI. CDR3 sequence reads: CASKRYIQSPLHF. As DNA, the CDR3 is TGTGCCAGCAAGAGGTATATCCAATCACCCCTCCACTTT.

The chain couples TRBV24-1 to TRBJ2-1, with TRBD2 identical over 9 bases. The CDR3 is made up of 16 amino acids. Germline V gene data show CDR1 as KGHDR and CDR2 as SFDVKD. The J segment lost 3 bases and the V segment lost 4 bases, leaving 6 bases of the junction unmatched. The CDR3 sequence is CATSDLTSGNYNEQFF. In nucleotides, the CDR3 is TGTGCCACCAGTGACTTGACTAGCGGTAACTACAATGAGCAGTTCTTC.

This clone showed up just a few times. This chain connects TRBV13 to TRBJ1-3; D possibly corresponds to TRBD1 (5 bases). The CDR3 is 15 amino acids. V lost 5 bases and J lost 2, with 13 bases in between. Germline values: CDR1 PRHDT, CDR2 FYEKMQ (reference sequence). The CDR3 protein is CASSLALGAGNTIYF. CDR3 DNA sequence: TGTGCCAGCAGCCTCGCCTTAGGGGCTGGAAACACCATATATTTT.

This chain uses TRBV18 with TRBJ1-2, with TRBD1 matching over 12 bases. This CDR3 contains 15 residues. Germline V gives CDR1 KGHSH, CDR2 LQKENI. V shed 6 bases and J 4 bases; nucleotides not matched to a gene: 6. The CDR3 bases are TGTGCCAGCTCCGGGACAGGGGGCCAGGGCTATGGCTACACCTTC. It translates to CASSGTGGQGYGYTF.

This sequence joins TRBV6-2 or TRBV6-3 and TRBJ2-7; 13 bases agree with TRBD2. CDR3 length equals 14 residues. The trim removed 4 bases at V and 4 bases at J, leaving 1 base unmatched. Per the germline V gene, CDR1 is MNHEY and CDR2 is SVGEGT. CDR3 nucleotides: TGTGCCAGCAGTTGGACTAGCGGGAGTTACGAGCAGTACTTC. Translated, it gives CASSWTSGSYEQYF.

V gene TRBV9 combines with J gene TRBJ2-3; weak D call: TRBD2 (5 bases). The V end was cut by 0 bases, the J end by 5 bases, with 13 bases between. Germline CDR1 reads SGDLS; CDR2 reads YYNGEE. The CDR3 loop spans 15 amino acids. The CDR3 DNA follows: TGTGCCAGCAGCGTAGCCCACGGGAATAGAGATACGCAGTATTTT. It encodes CASSVAHGNRDTQYF.

The CDR3 here is CASSLTGGVPTEAFF. The CDR3 DNA reads as TGTGCCAGCAGTTTGACAGGGGGCGTCCCCACTGAAGCTTTCTTT. The chain has TRBV28 and TRBJ1-1, with 10 bases identical to TRBD1. The V segment lost 3 bases and the J segment 4 bases; nucleotides outside the gene matches: 5. Looked up from germline, CDR1 is MDHEN and CDR2 is SYDVKM. The CDR3 covers 15 residues.

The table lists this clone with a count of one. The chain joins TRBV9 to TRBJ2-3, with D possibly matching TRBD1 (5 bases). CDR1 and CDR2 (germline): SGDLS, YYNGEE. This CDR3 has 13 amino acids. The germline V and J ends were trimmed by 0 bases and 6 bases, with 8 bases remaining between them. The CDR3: CASSVAPGDTQYF. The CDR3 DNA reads TGTGCCAGCAGCGTAGCTCCAGGGGATACGCAGTATTTT.

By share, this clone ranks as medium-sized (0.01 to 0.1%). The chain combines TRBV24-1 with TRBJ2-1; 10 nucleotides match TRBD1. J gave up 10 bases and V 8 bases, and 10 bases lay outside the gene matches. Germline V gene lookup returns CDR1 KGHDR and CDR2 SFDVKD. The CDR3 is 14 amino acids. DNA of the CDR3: TGTGCCACCATCGGACAGGGGGAAAGGGGGGAGCAGTTCTTC. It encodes CATIGQGERGEQFF.

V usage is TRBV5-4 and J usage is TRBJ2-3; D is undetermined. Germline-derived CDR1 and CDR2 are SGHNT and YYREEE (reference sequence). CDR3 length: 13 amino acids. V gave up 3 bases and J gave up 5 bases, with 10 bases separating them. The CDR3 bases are TGTGCCAGCAGCTATGGTAGTGGAGATACGCAGTATTTT. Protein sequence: CASSYGSGDTQYF.

The CDR3 bases are TGTGCCAGCAGCGAGCGACTAGCGGTGGCCGGGGAGCTGTTTTTT. It yields the protein CASSERLAVAGELFF. The chain recombines TRBV9 with TRBJ2-2; 9 bases align to TRBD2. The CDR3 runs to 15 residues. Germline V CDR1 and CDR2: SGDLS, YYNGEE. After removal of 3 bases from V and 6 bases from J, the junction contained 6 bases not matched to a gene.

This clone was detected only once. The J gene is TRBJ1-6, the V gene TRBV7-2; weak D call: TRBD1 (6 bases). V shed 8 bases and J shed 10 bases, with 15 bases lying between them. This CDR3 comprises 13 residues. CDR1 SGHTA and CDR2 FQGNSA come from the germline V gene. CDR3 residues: CASGGGSRSPLHF. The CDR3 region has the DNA TGTGCCAGCGGGGGGGGCAGTAGGTCACCCCTCCACTTT.

The CDR3 here is CASSSWSGRLSNRAGELFF. CDR3 DNA sequence: TGTGCCAGCAGTTCTTGGAGCGGGAGGCTTTCGAATAGGGCCGGGGAGCTGTTTTTT. This chain links TRBV6-2 or TRBV6-3 with TRBJ2-2; the match to TRBD2 covers 9 bases. Germline assignment: CDR1 MNHEY and CDR2 SVGEGT. There are 19 residues in the CDR3. V was pared by 4 bases and J by 6 bases, with 18 bases of the junction left unmatched.

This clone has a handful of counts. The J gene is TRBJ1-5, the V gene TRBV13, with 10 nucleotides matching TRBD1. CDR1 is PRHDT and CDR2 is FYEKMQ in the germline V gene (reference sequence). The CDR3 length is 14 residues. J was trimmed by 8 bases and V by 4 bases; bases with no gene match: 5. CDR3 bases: TGTGCCAGCAGCTCGGGACAGGGGACGGAGCCCCAGCATTTT. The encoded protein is CASSSGQGTEPQHF.

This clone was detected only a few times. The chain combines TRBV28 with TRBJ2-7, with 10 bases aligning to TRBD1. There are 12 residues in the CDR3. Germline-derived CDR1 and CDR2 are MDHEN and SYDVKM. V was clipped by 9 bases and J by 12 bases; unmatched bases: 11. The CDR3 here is CASGQGGYDLYF. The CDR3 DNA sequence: TGTGCCAGTGGACAGGGGGGCTACGATCTGTACTTC.

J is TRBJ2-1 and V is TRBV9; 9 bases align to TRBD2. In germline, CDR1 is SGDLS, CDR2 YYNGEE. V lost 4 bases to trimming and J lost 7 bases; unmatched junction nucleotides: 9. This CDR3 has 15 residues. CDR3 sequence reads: CASSPRAGGPNEQFF. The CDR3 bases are TGTGCCAGCAGCCCCCGGGCGGGAGGGCCTAATGAGCAGTTCTTC.

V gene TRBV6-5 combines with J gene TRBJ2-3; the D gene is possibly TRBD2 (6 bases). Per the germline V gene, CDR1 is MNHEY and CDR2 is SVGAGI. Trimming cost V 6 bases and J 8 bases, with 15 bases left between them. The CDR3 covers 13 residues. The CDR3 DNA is TGTGCCAGCAGAAGGGACGCCGGGGGTACGCAGTATTTT. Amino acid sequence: CASRRDAGGTQYF.

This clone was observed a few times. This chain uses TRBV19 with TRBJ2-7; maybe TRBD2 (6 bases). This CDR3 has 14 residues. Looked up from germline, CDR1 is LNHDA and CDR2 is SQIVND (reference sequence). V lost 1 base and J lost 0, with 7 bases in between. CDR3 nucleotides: TGTGCCAGTAGTATAGTCGGGAGCTCCTACGAGCAGTACTTC. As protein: CASSIVGSSYEQYF.

The CDR3 coding sequence is TGTGCCAGCAGTTATCTCGGGAAGGGGGCCTACGAGCAGTACTTC. Its protein is CASSYLGKGAYEQYF. The chain links TRBV6-2 or TRBV6-3 to TRBJ2-7; D might be TRBD1 (6 bases). Germline CDR1 is MNHEY and CDR2 is SVGEGT. With 3 bases removed from V and 2 bases from J, the gap between germline ends came to 14 bases. The CDR3 consists of 15 residues.

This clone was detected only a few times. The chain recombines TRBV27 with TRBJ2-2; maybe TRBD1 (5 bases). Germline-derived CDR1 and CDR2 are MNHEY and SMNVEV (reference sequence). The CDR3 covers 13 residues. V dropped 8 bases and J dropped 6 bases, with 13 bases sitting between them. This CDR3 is CASGALLPGELFF. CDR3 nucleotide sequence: TGTGCCAGCGGGGCTCTTTTACCCGGGGAGCTGTTTTTT.

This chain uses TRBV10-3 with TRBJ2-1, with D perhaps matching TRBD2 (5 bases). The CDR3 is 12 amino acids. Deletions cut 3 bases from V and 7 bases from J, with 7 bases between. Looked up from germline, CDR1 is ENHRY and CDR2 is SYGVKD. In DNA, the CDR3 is TGTGCCATCAGTGATGGCGGGAATGAGCAGTTCTTC. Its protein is CAISDGGNEQFF.